The rows below give T cell receptor beta chains drawn from one sample of a study of identical twins. TCRdb re-analysed the 5' RACE reads in MiXCR, keeping a single row per CDR3 protein. Of roughly 720,000 distinct CDR3 sequences in the sample, 18% were seen once. These data also formed part of another study, on T cells expressing NK-cell markers.

Material: PBMCs. These receptors all stem from a young woman in good health. Both conserved end residues are part of each CDR3.

cdr3_length,v_call,j_call,cdr3_aa
12,TRBV5-1,TRBJ1-2,CASSLGPDGYTF
12,TRBV6-5,TRBJ1-1,CASRSTSPEAFF
14,TRBV6-5,TRBJ2-7,CASSYGGGFYEQYF
14,TRBV20-1,TRBJ1-3,CSAADRGSGNTIYF
16,TRBV7-7,TRBJ2-1,CASSWWDLKRNNEQFF
16,TRBV27,TRBJ2-6,CASSTYEGSGANVLTF
23,TRBV12-3/TRBV12-4,TRBJ1-5,CASSFPSHRWPTVWPRERQPQHF
14,TRBV27,TRBJ2-2,CASSLMGVTGELFF
10,TRBV7-9,TRBJ1-4,CAITDEKLFF
15,TRBV6-2/TRBV6-3,TRBJ2-7,CASSYMGRPSYEQYF
14,TRBV27,TRBJ2-4,CASSFSGVRNIQYF
13,TRBV20-1,TRBJ2-5,CSAPTTGLQTQYF
14,TRBV12-3/TRBV12-4,TRBJ2-3,CASSQTGTPDTQYF
15,TRBV15,TRBJ1-1,CATSRGGFTDAEAFF
14,TRBV7-8,TRBJ2-1,CASSLVDLYNEQFF
21,TRBV9,TRBJ2-7,CASSAPSSPGPKGSWAYEQYF
13,TRBV2,TRBJ1-1,CASSSRGLPEAFF
12,TRBV20-1,TRBJ2-1,CSAQRSYNEQFF
14,TRBV20-1,TRBJ2-1,CSAETSGGGNEQFF
15,TRBV7-9,TRBJ1-1,CASSLRGVGNTEAFF
13,TRBV4-2,TRBJ1-2,CASSQDSSNGYTF
14,TRBV15,TRBJ2-3,CATDHSVGTDTQYF
14,TRBV7-6,TRBJ2-4,CASSLTRTKNIQYF
15,TRBV11-3,TRBJ2-1,CASSSYYSSYNEQFF
12,TRBV29-1,TRBJ2-2,CSVSGGSGELFF
15,TRBV10-3,TRBJ2-3,CAISSPTSSPDTQYF
15,TRBV6-1,TRBJ1-2,CASTRTDGRSGGYTF
15,TRBV7-6,TRBJ2-3,CASSLGVVRGDTQYF
16,TRBV20-1,TRBJ2-3,CSARGGLATLKSTQYF
16,TRBV6-2/TRBV6-3,TRBJ2-3,CASGSGLAGLGDTQYF
18,TRBV4-3,TRBJ2-2,CASSHISGRAVWSGELFF
14,TRBV27,TRBJ1-6,CASSEGTVNSPLHF
15,TRBV10-3,TRBJ2-7,CAINPGSGTRYEQYF
16,TRBV4-1,TRBJ2-3,CASSQEGLVSTDTQYF
16,TRBV25-1,TRBJ1-2,CASSNPPGQGYGGYTF
15,TRBV12-3/TRBV12-4,TRBJ2-1,CASSWGQGAYNEQFF
17,TRBV27,TRBJ2-7,CASSLSWGGTTHYEQYF
17,TRBV6-5,TRBJ1-4,CASSYSKGRAGDRKLFF
21,TRBV11-2,TRBJ2-4,CASKRRPGTSGGVIAKNIQYF
16,TRBV7-9,TRBJ2-6,CASTGQGSSGANVLTF
13,TRBV29-1,TRBJ1-5,CSVGDRSNQPQHF
14,TRBV5-1,TRBJ2-3,CASSFQTNTDTQYF
15,TRBV9,TRBJ2-1,CASSVTGTFYNEQFF
13,TRBV25-1,TRBJ1-4,CASSEAGNEKLFF
14,TRBV11-2,TRBJ2-2,CASSLDQGLGELFF
15,TRBV12-3/TRBV12-4,TRBJ1-1,CASSSRQGTITEAFF